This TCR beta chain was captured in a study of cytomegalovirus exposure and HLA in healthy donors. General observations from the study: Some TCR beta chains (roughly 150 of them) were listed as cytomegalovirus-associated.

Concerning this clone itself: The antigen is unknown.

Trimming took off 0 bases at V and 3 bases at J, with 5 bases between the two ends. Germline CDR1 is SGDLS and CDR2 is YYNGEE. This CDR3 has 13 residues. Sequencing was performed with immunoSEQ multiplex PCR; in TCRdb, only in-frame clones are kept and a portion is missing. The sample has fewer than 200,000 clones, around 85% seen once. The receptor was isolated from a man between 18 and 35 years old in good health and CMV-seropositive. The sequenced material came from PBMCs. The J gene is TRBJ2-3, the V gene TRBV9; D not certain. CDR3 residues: CASSVERTDTQYF. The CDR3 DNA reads TGTGCCAGCAGCGTAGAGAGGACAGATACGCAGTATTTT.